This T cell receptor beta chain was profiled in a study of graft-versus-host responses after intestinal transplantation. Background on the study: Recipients got multivisceral, liver-intestinal, or isolated intestinal transplants. Anti-thymocyte globulin served as induction for all recipients, who then took tacrolimus and steroids for about three years. Findings of the study overall: GvH clones surfaced in recipient marrow, some emerging earlier in ileum or blood. An association linked early post-transplant HvG declines with peak circulating GvH clone levels.

Worth noting for this clone: Antigen: not known. The same CDR3 can be traced to other DNA sequences in this sample.

Sequenced by immunoSEQ multiplex PCR; TCRdb stores in-frame clones only, minus some. The sample lists around 99,000 clones, approximately 94% occurring once. The CDR3 totals 14 residues. The germline V and J ends were trimmed by 0 bases and 0 bases, with 5 bases remaining between them. Germline loops: CDR1 LGHNA, CDR2 YSLEER. Sequenced here: unstimulated CD8+ T cells sorted from spleen or lymph node cells, sampled before intestinal transplant. This chain connects TRBV4-3 to TRBJ1-2; D gene ambiguous. The source is a human donor who received an intestinal transplant. DNA of the CDR3: TGCGCCAGCAGCCAAGATCGCGCTAACTATGGCTACACCTTC. It specifies CASSQDRANYGYTF.